The 12 T cell receptor beta chains listed next were all sequenced from one sample in a study of blood T cell repertoires in COVID-19. The method was immunoSEQ multiplex PCR; TCRdb's version includes in-frame clones alone and lacks a portion of them. The data hold 150,000 to 180,000 clones, with 65% to 90% observed a single time. Input material: peripheral blood. Receptors originate from a woman between 55 and 75 years old with COVID-19, enrolled during active disease.

This clone was found a few times. The chain couples TRBV7-9 to TRBJ1-2; 9 bases fit TRBD1. The germline V gene encodes CDR1 SEHNR and CDR2 FQNEAQ (reference sequence). This CDR3 comprises 13 residues. V dropped 1 base and J dropped 12; count of bases not matched to a gene: 6. The CDR3 DNA sequence: TGTGCCAGCAGCTTAGGTGTGACAGGGGGAAACACCTTC. Residues: CASSLGVTGGNTF.

The rearrangement joins TRBV5-4 to TRBJ1-1; the D is unclear. Germline V lookup: CDR1 SGHNT, CDR2 YYREEE (reference sequence). This CDR3 has 12 amino acids. Trimming removed 2 bases at V and 7 bases at J, with 9 bases between. The CDR3 loop reads CASSFLSSEAFF. Here the CDR3 DNA reads TGTGCCAGCAGCTTCCTGAGTAGTGAAGCTTTCTTT.

This sequence joins TRBV11-2 and TRBJ1-4; TRBD1 matches 7 bases. The CDR3 is 15 residues long. V trimming: 1 base; J trimming: 8 bases; junction bases outside the gene matches: 7. Germline lookup yields CDR1 SGHAT and CDR2 FQNNGV. The CDR3 protein is CASSLGDRGGEKLFF. As DNA, the CDR3 is TGTGCCAGCAGCTTAGGGGACAGAGGGGGAGAAAAACTGTTTTTT.

The chain uses TRBV24-1 and TRBJ2-1; 13 nucleotides agree with TRBD2. The germline CDR1 and CDR2 sequences are KGHDR and SFDVKD. The V segment lost 5 bases and the J segment 6 bases; nucleotides outside the gene matches: 9. The CDR3 totals 17 residues. Here the CDR3 DNA reads TGTGCCACCAGTGGTTTACTAGCGGGGGGGCCGGGCAATGAGCAGTTCTTC. Its protein is CATSGLLAGGPGNEQFF.

This chain links TRBV4-2 with TRBJ1-2; 9 positions agree with TRBD1. V gave up 0 bases and J gave up 4 bases; unmatched junction bases: 3. The CDR3 runs to 15 residues. Germline V lookup: CDR1 LGHNA, CDR2 YNFKEQ. The CDR3 region is CASSQDGQGSYGYTF. The DNA of the CDR3 is TGTGCCAGCAGCCAAGATGGACAGGGGAGCTATGGCTACACCTTC.

V gene TRBV11-1 combines with J gene TRBJ1-1; no firm D call. The CDR3 runs 14 residues. The germline gives CDR1 SGHAT, CDR2 FQDESV (reference sequence). Trimming stripped 2 bases from V and 2 bases from J, with 9 bases between. Here the CDR3 reads CASSLPGYNTEAFF. The CDR3 region has the DNA TGTGCCAGCAGCTTACCAGGTTATAACACTGAAGCTTTCTTT.

This chain links TRBV23-1 with TRBJ1-2; D is perhaps TRBD1 (5 bases). TRBV23-1 falls under the ORF class, with uncertain function. This CDR3 comprises 16 residues. Trimming took off 0 bases at V and 7 bases at J, with 18 bases between the two ends. Here the CDR3 reads CASSQSGVRGVGGYTF. The CDR3 DNA sequence: TGCGCCAGCAGTCAATCGGGGGTCCGGGGGGTAGGTGGCTACACCTTC.

The chain recombines TRBV4-2 with TRBJ2-5; 7 positions match TRBD2. The CDR3 sequence is 14 residues long. Trimming at V came to 1 base and at J to 1 base, leaving 0 bases not matched to a gene. Germline V gene lookup returns CDR1 LGHNA and CDR2 YNFKEQ. CDR3 in amino acids: CASSQGTSQETQYF. In DNA form, the CDR3 reads TGTGCCAGCAGCCAAGGGACTAGCCAAGAGACCCAGTACTTC.

The V call is TRBV7-2, the J call TRBJ2-2; 10 bases are shared with TRBD2. The germline V gene has CDR1 SGHTA and CDR2 FQGNSA. The ends lost 0 bases at V and 1 base at J; junction bases unmatched: 2. CDR3 length: 17 amino acids. CDR3 sequence: CASSLARTSGNTGELFF. The CDR3 DNA reads TGTGCCAGCAGCTTAGCGAGGACTAGCGGGAACACCGGGGAGCTGTTTTTT.

The CDR3 protein is CASSISLWGGNEKLFF. Here the CDR3 DNA reads TGTGCCAGTAGTATCTCCTTATGGGGCGGAAATGAAAAACTGTTTTTT. This chain uses TRBV19 with TRBJ1-4; TRBD1 might be the D (5 bases). Per germline, CDR1 LNHDA and CDR2 SQIVND (reference sequence). The CDR3 has 16 amino acids. With 3 bases removed from V and 5 bases from J, the gap between germline ends came to 16 bases.

V is TRBV19 and J is TRBJ1-3; no firm D call. Trimming shortened V by 3 bases and J by 8 bases, and 11 bases separated the two germline ends. The V gene's germline CDR1 is LNHDA and CDR2 SQIVND (reference sequence). The CDR3 has 13 amino acids. The CDR3: CASSISPRDTIYF. The CDR3, as DNA: TGTGCCAGTAGTATTAGCCCCCGGGACACCATATATTTT.

The chain is built from TRBV13 and TRBJ1-1, with 8 nucleotides matching TRBD1. The V segment lost 8 bases and the J segment 8 bases; nucleotides outside the gene matches: 16. The germline gives CDR1 PRHDT, CDR2 FYEKMQ (reference sequence). The CDR3 runs to 15 residues. The CDR3 spells CASLLFGTGFSEAFF. As DNA, the CDR3 is TGTGCCAGCCTGTTATTCGGGACAGGATTTTCGGAAGCTTTCTTT.